The rows below give T cell receptor beta chains drawn from one sample of a study of patients and donors after allogeneic stem cell transplantation. Using its own MiXCR run on the RT-PCR reads, TCRdb lists one record per CDR3 protein. The table shows around 150,000 distinct CDR3 sequences, with about 32% occurring only once. Sequencing was done on a sample of blood, either unsorted or a sorted T cell fraction (not recorded which). These receptors originate from a human donor who was either an allogeneic HSCT recipient or a stem cell or donor lymphocyte infusion donor (not recorded which). It is not recorded whose cells these are; they may come from a transplant donor. Each CDR3 is given with its conserved first and last residue. Each record gives: J gene, V gene, CDR3 protein.

TRBJ2-7 | TRBV20-1 | CSARDISYEQYF
TRBJ2-3 | TRBV5-1 | CASSDWDRGGGTDTQYF
TRBJ2-5 | TRBV10-3 | CANGKGESETQYF
TRBJ2-1 | TRBV6-5 | CASSYGGSEQFF
TRBJ2-3 | TRBV5-6 | CASSLGPSGSMDTQYF
TRBJ2-1 | TRBV7-9 | CASSLEIAYNEQFF
TRBJ2-7 | TRBV5-6 | CASSPRTVFLSYEQYF
TRBJ1-2 | TRBV15 | CATSRVQNYGYTF
TRBJ2-1 | TRBV6-6 | CASTYHPGDEQFF
TRBJ1-1 | TRBV6-5 | CASSSTDREAFF
TRBJ2-7 | TRBV27 | CASSLDRLASTEQYF